The rows below give T cell receptor beta chains drawn from one sample of a study of T-cell memory formation after mild COVID-19. TCRdb ran MiXCR on the 5' RACE reads and lists one entry per CDR3 protein. The repertoire includes under 550,000 distinct CDR3 sequences, more than 15% of them detected once, and around a fifth sits in the top ten. The sequencing sample was made of PBMCs or a T cell subset sorted from them (not recorded which). Receptors originate from a man aged 18 to 29 who had mild COVID-19 (a few samples of this study predate the infection). Cell type and time point are not known. Each CDR3 is given with its conserved first and last residue. D genes are given only for firm matches. The size field is filled for only some rows; it gives once, few, many or a size class.

clone_size j_call v_call d_call cdr3_nt cdr3_aa
few TRBJ2-2 TRBV5-1 TRBD1 TGCGCCAGCAGCCGGACAGGGGCGGACACCGGGGAGCTGTTTTTT CASSRTGADTGELFF
NA TRBJ2-2 TRBV6-6 NA TGTGCCATTCAGGGGATCACCGGGGAGCTGTTTTTT CAIQGITGELFF
few TRBJ2-2 TRBV4-2 NA TGTGCCAGCAGCCAAGATGCGGGGGCGAGAGAGCTGTTTTTT CASSQDAGARELFF
NA TRBJ2-7 TRBV6-5 NA TGTGCCAGCAGTTTCCGGGACGGACCCTACGAGCAGTACTTC CASSFRDGPYEQYF
NA TRBJ1-3 TRBV4-2 NA TGTGCCAGCAGCCAAGAGGTCGGGAACTCTGGAAACACCATATATTTT CASSQEVGNSGNTIYF
NA TRBJ1-2 TRBV7-9 NA TGTGCCAGCAGCTTAGCAACGCTTAACAGGGCCGATTATGGCTACACCTTC CASSLATLNRADYGYTF
NA TRBJ1-6 TRBV5-6 TRBD1 TGTGCCAGCAGCCATGGGGACAGGGAAAATTCACCCCTCCACTTT CASSHGDRENSPLHF
NA TRBJ2-5 TRBV10-3 NA TGTGCCATCAGTGACGAAGAGACCCAGTACTTC CAISDEETQYF
NA TRBJ2-1 TRBV6-6 NA TGTGCCAGCAGCCGCGAGGGGGGGAGCTCCTACAATGAGCAGTTCTTC CASSREGGSSYNEQFF
few TRBJ1-2 TRBV6-5 NA TGTGCCAGCTACGAGACAGACGCTAGTGGCTACACCTTC CASYETDASGYTF
few TRBJ2-3 TRBV12-3/TRBV12-4 NA TGTGCCAGCAGTTTTGGTGCGGGACAGTCAGATACGCAGTATTTT CASSFGAGQSDTQYF
few TRBJ2-1 TRBV15 NA TGTGCCACCAGCAGAGAAGGATCGTGGGCAGGGGCCCGTAATGAGCAGTTCTTC CATSREGSWAGARNEQFF
few TRBJ2-3 TRBV7-2 TRBD2 TGTGCCAGCAGCCCACAACGTCGCGGGGGGGCTGCAGATACGCAGTATTTT CASSPQRRGGAADTQYF
NA TRBJ1-5 TRBV12-3/TRBV12-4 NA TGTGCCAGCAGTTTCGAGGGCTTCGATCAGCCCCAGCATTTT CASSFEGFDQPQHF
NA TRBJ2-3 TRBV5-1 NA TGCGCCAGCAGCCCCCTGAGGGAAGATACGCAGTATTTT CASSPLREDTQYF
once TRBJ2-3 TRBV24-1 TRBD2 TGTGCCACCAGTGATCCCCTACTAGCGGGAGCCACAGATACGCAGTATTTT CATSDPLLAGATDTQYF
NA TRBJ2-2 TRBV25-1 TRBD1 TGTGCCAGCCAGGGGGCGTACGGGGAGCTGTTTTTT CASQGAYGELFF
few TRBJ1-3 TRBV12-3/TRBV12-4 NA TGTGCCAGCAGTTTTCGACGGCTCTCTGGAAACACCATATATTTT CASSFRRLSGNTIYF
few TRBJ2-3 TRBV7-9 NA TGTGCCAGCAGCTCCCCGGGACTCTCTAGCACAGATACGCAGTATTTT CASSSPGLSSTDTQYF
few TRBJ1-6 TRBV5-1 TRBD1 TGCGCCAGCAGCTTCTTCCCCGTGGACAGGGAAATCCTGTCACCCCTCCACTTT CASSFFPVDREILSPLHF
few TRBJ1-2 TRBV6-5 TRBD1 TGTGCCAGCACCTCCGGACAGGGGGATGATGGCTACACCTTC CASTSGQGDDGYTF
few TRBJ2-7 TRBV5-5 NA TGTGCCAGCAGCCAACCCGGGACTGTAACCTACGAGCAGTACTTC CASSQPGTVTYEQYF
once TRBJ1-2 TRBV6-5 TRBD1 TGTGCCAGCAGTTACGGGGACAGGATTAGCGGCTACACCTTC CASSYGDRISGYTF
few TRBJ2-2 TRBV24-1 NA TGTGCCACCAGTTCTTGGACGGGGGAGCTGTTTTTT CATSSWTGELFF
many TRBJ2-1 TRBV11-2 NA TGTGCCAGCAGCGGAGAAAATTTAGAGCAGTTCTTC CASSGENLEQFF
many TRBJ1-4 TRBV12-3/TRBV12-4 TRBD1 TGTGCCAGCAGGCCCCCGACAGGGTCAGGAGAAAAACTGTTTTTT CASRPPTGSGEKLFF
few TRBJ2-3 TRBV4-3 NA TGCGCCAGCAGCCAAATATTAGGGGGTTCAGATACGCAGTATTTT CASSQILGGSDTQYF
few TRBJ1-1 TRBV15 NA TGTGCCACCAGCAGAGACCAGGGGCAACGGGCTTTCTTT CATSRDQGQRAFF
NA TRBJ2-1 TRBV5-1 NA TGCGCCAGCAAGGGGCAGGGGTACAATGAGCAGTTCTTC CASKGQGYNEQFF
many TRBJ2-1 TRBV7-2 NA TGTGCCAGCAGCCCCGACCGACAAGGCGGGCAGTTCTTC CASSPDRQGGQFF
few TRBJ1-2 TRBV7-3 NA TGTGCCAGCAGCCACGGGACGGGGTTTGACTACACCTTC CASSHGTGFDYTF
few TRBJ1-4 TRBV15 TRBD1 TGTGCCACCAGCAGACCTAATACCCCCGGGACAGGGGGAGAAAAACTGTTTTTT CATSRPNTPGTGGEKLFF
many TRBJ2-5 TRBV5-1 NA TGTGCCAGCAGCTTAGGGGGGTACCAAGAGACCCAGTACTTC CASSLGGYQETQYF
many TRBJ1-6 TRBV7-2 NA TGTGCCAGCAGCTCCTATAATTCACCCCTCCACTTT CASSSYNSPLHF
few TRBJ2-3 TRBV12-3/TRBV12-4 NA TGTGCCAGCAGGGTGCGGGGCAGCACAGATACGCAGTATTTT CASRVRGSTDTQYF
NA TRBJ1-5 TRBV2 NA TGTGCCAGCAAGGGGCCAGGGTTAATCTATAGCAATCAGCCCCAGCATTTT CASKGPGLIYSNQPQHF
many TRBJ1-1 TRBV29-1 NA TGCAGCGTTGGACGCCTAAGCCTGGGCACTGAAGCTTTCTTT CSVGRLSLGTEAFF
many TRBJ2-1 TRBV7-2 TRBD1 TGTGCCAGCAGCGGGACAGTTTCCTACAATGAGCAGTTCTTC CASSGTVSYNEQFF
NA TRBJ1-2 TRBV5-1 NA TGCGCCAGCAGCTTGTGGGGTCGGGACTATGGCTACACCTTC CASSLWGRDYGYTF
NA TRBJ2-3 TRBV2 TRBD2 TGTGCCAGCCCCTTTACTAGCGGGGATTCAGATACGCAGTATTTT CASPFTSGDSDTQYF
NA TRBJ2-3 TRBV4-3 TRBD1 TGCGCCAGCAGCCGCGGACAGGAGAGCACAGATACGCAGTATTTT CASSRGQESTDTQYF
few TRBJ1-2 TRBV4-1 TRBD1 TGCGCCAGCAGACGGACAGGGATAGCCTATGGCTACACCTTC CASRRTGIAYGYTF